Below, 24 T cell receptor beta chains from the same sample are listed, as sequenced in a study of blood T cell repertoires in COVID-19. Clones were read by immunoSEQ multiplex PCR, and TCRdb kept only the in-frame ones, dropping some. This table has about 180,000 clones, 75% to 85% appearing once. Sequencing used peripheral blood. The receptors stem from a human donor in a cohort sampled during active COVID-19.

For this clone: The identical CDR3 is also encoded by other nucleotide sequences in the sample. The V call is TRBV6-6, the J call TRBJ2-7; D is uncertain. From germline, CDR1 is MNHNY and CDR2 SVGAGI (reference sequence). The V end lost 3 bases, the J end lost 0 bases, and 6 bases lay between the germline ends. The CDR3 runs to 13 residues. CDR3 sequence: CASSYESSYEQYF. For the CDR3, the DNA is TGTGCCAGCAGTTATGAGAGCTCCTACGAGCAGTACTTC.

Here the CDR3 DNA reads TGTGCCAGCAGGGAGGGACTGGACGACACTGAAGCTTTCTTT. The encoded protein is CASREGLDDTEAFF. V and J are TRBV2 and TRBJ1-1, with a tentative D call TRBD1 (5 bases). The V end was cut by 6 bases, the J end by 3 bases, with 14 bases between. Germline values: CDR1 SNHLY, CDR2 FYNNEI. The CDR3 has 14 amino acids. Drawing the rest from reference TRBV2 and TRBJ1-1, the complete variable domain is EPEVTQTPSHQVTQMGQEVILRCVPISNHLYFYWYRQILGQKVEFLVSFYNNEISEKSEIFDDQFSVERPDGSNFTLKIRSTKLEDSAMYFCASREGLDDTEAFFGQGTRLTVV.

This sequence joins TRBV13 and TRBJ2-3; 11 bases line up with TRBD2. Germline CDR1 is PRHDT and CDR2 is FYEKMQ (reference sequence). This CDR3 is built from 16 residues. Germline trimming cut 4 bases from V and 4 bases from J; bases unmatched to any gene: 7. The CDR3 loop is CASSSRLAGISDTQYF. The CDR3 DNA follows: TGTGCCAGCAGCTCTCGACTAGCGGGAATATCAGATACGCAGTATTTT.

This sequence joins TRBV9 and TRBJ2-7; 10 nucleotides match TRBD1. This CDR3 contains 16 residues. The germline V gene has CDR1 SGDLS and CDR2 YYNGEE. Trimming removed 3 bases from V and 6 bases from J; junction bases left unmatched: 12. This chain's CDR3 is CASSGDSWDRGGEQYF. CDR3 DNA sequence: TGTGCCAGCAGCGGGGATAGTTGGGACAGGGGAGGCGAGCAGTACTTC.

A word on this clone: Additional DNA sequences in this sample encode the identical CDR3. The V and J genes are TRBV7-9 and TRBJ2-5, with D maybe TRBD2 (6 bases). Germline V gives CDR1 SEHNR, CDR2 FQNEAQ (reference sequence). Trimming left V 3 bases short and J 7 bases short, with 9 bases between. CDR3 size: 12 residues. CDR3 protein: CASSLGGGTQYF. The CDR3 DNA is TGTGCCAGCAGCTTGGGAGGTGGGACCCAGTACTTC.

The chain joins TRBV19 to TRBJ2-7; 9 bases map to TRBD1. From germline, CDR1 is LNHDA and CDR2 SQIVND (reference sequence). The CDR3 runs 15 residues. J was trimmed by 4 bases and V by 3 bases; bases with no gene match: 7. This CDR3 is CASSIKDRGQYEQYF. In DNA, the CDR3 is TGTGCCAGTAGTATTAAGGACAGGGGTCAGTACGAGCAGTACTTC.

This clone appeared once. The V and J genes are TRBV28 and TRBJ1-2; D is unresolved. CDR3 size: 12 residues. V shed 7 bases and J shed 4 bases, with 10 bases lying between them. Germline V CDR1 and CDR2: MDHEN, SYDVKM. The DNA for the CDR3 is TGTGCCAGCACTCTCGGTGGCTATGGCTACACCTTC. Its translation is CASTLGGYGYTF.

This chain connects TRBV4-3 to TRBJ2-1, with D possibly matching TRBD2 (5 bases). V was pared by 0 bases and J by 4 bases, with 13 bases between. There are 16 residues in the CDR3. Looked up from germline, CDR1 is LGHNA and CDR2 is YSLEER. The DNA of the CDR3 is TGCGCCAGCAGCCAAGATGAGGGTCTAGAGTACAATGAGCAGTTCTTC. This gives the protein CASSQDEGLEYNEQFF.

There are a few counts of this clone. The chain links TRBV5-1 to TRBJ1-2; no clear D gene. Per the germline V gene, CDR1 is SGHRS and CDR2 is YFSETQ. CDR3 length: 14 amino acids. V was pared by 3 bases and J by 5 bases, with 14 bases between. The CDR3 loop is CASSSETGTYGYTF. DNA for the CDR3: TGCGCCAGCAGCTCCGAGACGGGAACTTATGGCTACACCTTC. The entire variable domain, with the rest obtained from reference TRBV5-1 and TRBJ1-2, is as follows: KAGVTQTPRYLIKTRGQQVTLSCSPISGHRSVSWYQQTPGQGLQFLFEYFSETQRNKGNFPGRFSGRQFSNSRSEMNVSTLELGDSALYLCASSSETGTYGYTFGSGTRLTVV.

The rearrangement links TRBV28 to TRBJ1-5; perhaps TRBD1 as D (6 bases). The V gene's germline CDR1 is MDHEN and CDR2 SYDVKM. There are 13 residues in the CDR3. Trimming removed 1 base at V and 8 bases at J, with 9 bases between. The CDR3 region has the DNA TGTGCCAGCAGTTTATCAGGGACAAAGCCCCAGCATTTT. It encodes CASSLSGTKPQHF.

The chain uses TRBV28 and TRBJ2-7, with TRBD1 matching over 7 bases. This CDR3 has 18 amino acids. The V segment lost 1 base and the J segment 2 bases; nucleotides outside the gene matches: 14. CDR1 and CDR2 (germline): MDHEN, SYDVKM. CDR3: CASSLLVVARGRTYEQYF. The CDR3 region has the DNA TGTGCCAGCAGTTTATTGGTGGTGGCGAGGGGGCGGACCTACGAGCAGTACTTC.

V is TRBV27 and J is TRBJ2-1, with D perhaps TRBD1 (6 bases). With 5 bases removed from V and 0 bases from J, the gap between germline ends came to 14 bases. Per germline, CDR1 MNHEY and CDR2 SMNVEV (reference sequence). The CDR3 runs to 16 residues. The DNA for the CDR3 is TGTGCCAGCAGTGGGACACGTGGTAGCTCCTACAATGAGCAGTTCTTC. Its translation is CASSGTRGSSYNEQFF.

The chain recombines TRBV3-1 (or the pseudogene TRBV3-2) with TRBJ2-7; 9 bases match TRBD2. Germline loops: CDR1 LGHDT, CDR2 YNNKEL (reference sequence). J lost 1 base, V lost 4 bases, and 8 bases had no gene match. The CDR3 extends over 16 amino acids. The CDR3 DNA reads TGTGCCAGCAGCCGATTTAGCGGGGGTCGATCCTACGAGCAGTACTTC. This encodes CASSRFSGGRSYEQYF.

The rearrangement uses TRBV6-2 or TRBV6-3 and TRBJ1-1; 7 bases agree with TRBD1. With 3 bases clipped from V and 3 bases from J, the junction kept 4 bases outside the gene matches. The CDR3 is 14 amino acids. Per germline, CDR1 MNHEY and CDR2 SVGEGT. This CDR3 is CASSYSQGDTEAFF. CDR3 sequence (DNA): TGTGCCAGCAGTTATAGTCAGGGGGACACTGAAGCTTTCTTT.

CDR3 amino acids: CASSPQEGPYEQYF. The CDR3 DNA reads as TGTGCCAGCAGCCCCCAGGAGGGGCCATACGAGCAGTACTTC. The chain combines TRBV7-6 with TRBJ2-7; possibly TRBD2 for D (6 bases). Germline loops: CDR1 SGHVS, CDR2 FNYEAQ. CDR3 length: 14 residues. The germline V and J ends were trimmed by 5 bases and 4 bases, with 15 bases remaining between them.

The count of this clone is one. The gene calls are TRBV10-1 and TRBJ2-7, with TRBD1 as a possible D gene (6 bases). Germline lookup yields CDR1 WNHNN and CDR2 SYGVQD (reference sequence). Trimming took off 7 bases at V and 4 bases at J, with 20 bases between the two ends. The CDR3 is 15 residues long. CDR3 residues: CASKSCQGRLYEQYF. CDR3 DNA sequence: TGCGCCAGCAAGTCTTGTCAGGGGCGACTTTACGAGCAGTACTTC.

This clone was observed a few times. V is TRBV3-1 (or the pseudogene TRBV3-2) and J is TRBJ2-7; D unclear. This CDR3 is built from 13 residues. With 1 base removed from V and 7 bases from J, the gap between germline ends came to 11 bases. Germline V gives CDR1 LGHDT, CDR2 YNNKEL (reference sequence). The CDR3 spells CASSQAQALEQYF. Here the CDR3 DNA reads TGTGCCAGCAGCCAAGCCCAGGCCCTAGAGCAGTACTTC.

V is TRBV3-1 (or the pseudogene TRBV3-2) and J is TRBJ1-1, with D unresolved. Trimming took off 2 bases at V and 2 bases at J, with 18 bases between the two ends. Germline V gene data show CDR1 as LGHDT and CDR2 as YNNKEL (reference sequence). CDR3 length: 17 residues. The CDR3 loop reads CASSQRRPQLSNTEAFF. CDR3 nucleotides: TGTGCCAGCAGCCAAAGGCGGCCCCAATTGAGCAACACTGAAGCTTTCTTT.

The J gene is TRBJ1-2, the V gene TRBV7-8; the match to TRBD1 covers 7 bases. Trimming cost V 5 bases and J 1 base; bases outside gene matches: 7. The CDR3 contains 15 residues. CDR1 is SGHVS, CDR2 FQNEAQ, per germline. CDR3 DNA sequence: TGTGCCAGCAGCCCACGGACAGGCAGTAACTATGGCTACACCTTC. Translation gives CASSPRTGSNYGYTF. The full variable domain, its missing parts supplied by reference TRBV7-8 and TRBJ1-2, is GAGVSQSPRYKVAKRGQDVALRCDPISGHVSLFWYQQALGQGPEFLTYFQNEAQLDKSGLPSDRFFAERPEGSVSTLKIQRTQQEDSAVYLCASSPRTGSNYGYTFGSGTRLTVV.

Notes on this clone: Compared with germline, one end of the junction differs, possibly owing to a read error. The chain links TRBV5-3 to TRBJ2-7; TRBD1 matches 7 bases. TRBV5-3 qualifies as an ORF whose function is uncertain. There are 13 residues in the CDR3. The CDR3 spells CARTRDSHPLGQF. The CDR3 DNA sequence: TGTGCCAGAACCCGGGACAGCCATCCCCTGGGGCAATTC.

The chain employs TRBV9 and TRBJ1-4; no reliable D call. Germline V gene lookup returns CDR1 SGDLS and CDR2 YYNGEE. CDR3 length: 15 amino acids. With 4 bases removed from V and 7 bases from J, the gap between germline ends came to 17 bases. CDR3 in amino acids: CASSFRSQGSEKLFF. The CDR3 DNA sequence: TGTGCCAGCAGCTTTCGGAGTCAAGGGAGTGAAAAACTGTTTTTT.

The gene calls are TRBV18 and TRBJ1-5; no clear D. CDR1 KGHSH and CDR2 LQKENI come from the germline V gene. This CDR3 spans 13 amino acids. The germline V and J ends were trimmed by 2 bases and 6 bases, with 8 bases remaining between them. This CDR3 is CASSPERAQPQHF. As DNA, the CDR3 is TGTGCCAGCTCACCAGAGAGGGCTCAGCCCCAGCATTTT.

The J gene is TRBJ2-5, the V gene TRBV6-2 or TRBV6-3; 15 bases are shared with TRBD2. The CDR3 runs 20 residues. V lost 2 bases and J lost 2; bases outside the gene matches: 12. Germline CDR1 reads MNHEY; CDR2 reads SVGEGT. CDR3 DNA sequence: TGTGCCAGCAGTTACCCTGGACTAGCGGGAGGGAGGTCGAGACAAGAGACCCAGTACTTC. Its protein product is CASSYPGLAGGRSRQETQYF.

The rearrangement joins TRBV5-6 to TRBJ2-7; 11 positions agree with TRBD2. The CDR3 consists of 14 residues. V lost 1 base to trimming and J lost 4 bases; unmatched junction nucleotides: 1. Looked up from germline, CDR1 is SGHDT and CDR2 is YYEEEE. CDR3 amino acids: CASSLIAGGYEQYF. The CDR3 bases are TGTGCCAGCAGCTTGATAGCGGGAGGGTACGAGCAGTACTTC.